This TCR beta chain was found in a study of blood T cells in healthy people across ages. Primed by a sample-barcoded 5' primer and a J-beta primer mix, a second PCR proceeded for 7 to 11 cycles. TCRdb used MiXCR to reprocess the 5' RACE reads, holding one entry per CDR3 protein. The sample lists fewer than 650,000 distinct CDR3 sequences, 27% occurring once. V dropped 0 bases and J dropped 3; count of bases not matched to a gene: 4. Germline V lookup: CDR1 DFQATT, CDR2 SNEGSKA (reference sequence). CDR3 length: 14 residues. These data are also associated with another study on T cells of mothers and their children.

Sequencing used blood. The receptor was isolated from a boy between 2 and 15 years old in good health. The genes are TRBV20-1 and TRBJ2-7, with 8 bases identical to TRBD1. The CDR3 spells CSARDRDRYYEQYF. CDR3 sequence (DNA): TGCAGTGCTAGAGATCGGGACAGGTACTACGAGCAGTACTTC.